Listed below are T cell receptor beta chains from one sample, sequenced in a study of blood T cells in healthy people across ages. TCRdb called the 5' RACE reads again in MiXCR, with one record for every CDR3 protein. The sample gives some 920,000 distinct CDR3 sequences, roughly 50% of which show up once; 20% to 25% is in the top ten. What was sequenced was blood. Receptor source: an older woman in good health. Both conserved end residues are trimmed from each CDR3.

v_call cdr3_length cdr3_aa
TRBV16 13 ASSHQQGYNQPQH
TRBV6-2/TRBV6-3 13 ASRITSGSYNEQF
TRBV7-2 13 ASSSRLAMQETQY
TRBV27 12 ASSLGGFKSIQY
TRBV4-1 15 ASSQAFTAGDNQPQH
TRBV13 11 ASSLEVDYGYT
TRBV20-1 10 SARGTSHEQF
TRBV28 11 ASSLGGPYERY
TRBV20-1 12 SAQPGLVYNEQF
TRBV12-5 10 ASGLVGDTQY
TRBV4-3 13 ASSQSATGGYGYT
TRBV4-1 13 ASSGPSGAYNEQF
TRBV28 12 ASSFRDPAYVQY
TRBV9 11 ASSAGPVTEAF
TRBV2 13 ASSVRGTLFNEQF
TRBV29-1 14 SVSLRAGGRGDTQY
TRBV28 13 ATRVTAGVLNEQF
TRBV5-1 16 ASRAGASAHSSYNEQF
TRBV6-1 13 ASSEGPSSYNEQF
TRBV4-1 13 ASSQGPAMGYGYT
TRBV7-8 15 ASSAIPRDRETGIQY
TRBV20-1 12 SASLRHPPYEQY
TRBV4-1 15 ASSRGPGPELGEKLF
TRBV4-3 16 ASSQDRWREDYTGELF
TRBV5-1 13 ASSSLTGGLNEQF
TRBV9 11 ASRQQGADTQY
TRBV6-5 13 ASSRRTSGTDTQY
TRBV4-2 15 ASSQDARAGGTYGYT
TRBV29-1 10 SVGTVEETQY
TRBV6-5 13 ASGAGGPPSYEQY
TRBV27 13 ASSLLGLATNEQF
TRBV29-1 10 SGTTSTYEQY
TRBV28 13 ASSLPPEGLYEQY
TRBV6-1 10 ASSPPRDITY
TRBV25-1 10 ASSEGTTEAF
TRBV7-9 13 ASSLGLQGSDTQY
TRBV6-2/TRBV6-3 12 ASRGSGRAETQY
TRBV6-5 12 ASSYSRQSYEQY
TRBV2 12 ASSVSRDSYEQY
TRBV3-1 18 ASSPPGALRGGGRTDTQY
TRBV29-1 12 SVTGTGVRETQY
TRBV28 15 ASSFSPAQSNTGELF
TRBV5-1 11 ASSWDGYYEQY
TRBV27 12 ASRAILAKNIQY
TRBV20-1 11 SVRKAFTDTQY
TRBV28 11 ASSPSWGNEAF
TRBV6-6 12 ASTRDGSNYGYT
TRBV7-3 12 ASSRRRADNEQF
TRBV28 11 ASSTRLDYGYT
TRBV11-1 13 ASSLGAGGTDTQY
TRBV28 15 ASSLFYFGEFNSPLH
TRBV25-1 13 ASEIPTGDRETQY
TRBV10-3 12 VISFLGQGNEQF
TRBV12-3/TRBV12-4 15 ASSPPSGTGRADTQY
TRBV4-3 12 ASSHGQGSGTQY
TRBV27 15 ASNIRGLAGGGNEQF
TRBV15 11 ATSLAGGFEQY
TRBV27 11 ASSSQYQETQY
TRBV12-3/TRBV12-4 13 ASSFARGFTGELF
TRBV11-2 14 ASSLVAISSYNEQF